The next 29 T cell receptor beta chains were all read from a single sample in a study of blood T cell repertoires in COVID-19. The method was immunoSEQ multiplex PCR; TCRdb's version includes in-frame clones alone and lacks a portion of them. The sample yields around 250,000 clones, around nine tenths seen once. Sequencing was carried out using PBMCs or T cells enriched from blood (not recorded which). The source of these receptors is a woman between 50 and 59 years old who had recovered from COVID-19.

J is TRBJ2-3 and V is TRBV6-5; possibly TRBD2 for D (6 bases). The CDR3 extends over 14 amino acids. The V end was cut by 7 bases, the J end by 4 bases, with 15 bases between. Germline CDR1 MNHEY, CDR2 SVGAGI. CDR3 in amino acids: CASKDGSGSDTQYF. CDR3 nucleotides: TGTGCCAGCAAGGACGGGAGTGGGTCAGATACGCAGTATTTT.

This clone came up a few times. The gene calls are TRBV9 and TRBJ2-3, with 9 bases matching TRBD2. The CDR3 has 16 residues. The junction had 6 bases not matched to a gene; V was cut back by 0 bases and J by 4 bases. CDR1 is SGDLS, CDR2 YYNGEE, per germline. The CDR3: CASSVGGSGSADTQYF. CDR3 nucleotides: TGTGCCAGCAGCGTAGGGGGTAGCGGGAGCGCAGATACGCAGTATTTT.

V and J are TRBV19 and TRBJ2-7; TRBD2 aligns across 11 bases. V was pared by 4 bases and J by 5 bases, with 7 bases of the junction left unmatched. This CDR3 is 15 amino acids long. The germline CDR1 and CDR2 sequences are LNHDA and SQIVND (reference sequence). This chain's CDR3 is CASSTSGRIVDEQYF. In DNA, the CDR3 is TGTGCCAGTAGTACTAGCGGGAGGATTGTTGACGAGCAGTACTTC.

The chain is built from TRBV7-9 and TRBJ1-2; a possible D gene is TRBD1 (6 bases). Trimming pared 0 bases from V and 3 bases from J, leaving 8 bases between. The V gene's germline CDR1 is SEHNR and CDR2 FQNEAQ (reference sequence). The CDR3 is made up of 14 amino acids. For the CDR3, the DNA is TGTGCCAGCAGCTTAGCGACAGGCGACTATGGCTACACCTTC. This translates into CASSLATGDYGYTF.

V usage is TRBV19 and J usage is TRBJ2-1, with TRBD2 identical over 12 bases. J gave up 8 bases and V 6 bases, and 8 bases lay outside the gene matches. The germline CDR1 and CDR2 sequences are LNHDA and SQIVND (reference sequence). The CDR3 extends over 15 amino acids. The CDR3 sequence is CASSPQGTSGYEQFF. CDR3 in DNA: TGTGCCAGTAGCCCGCAGGGGACTAGCGGGTATGAGCAGTTCTTC.

This sequence joins TRBV25-1 and TRBJ2-1; tentatively, D is TRBD2 (5 bases). Germline CDR1 and CDR2: MGHDK and SYGVNS. The CDR3 sequence is 15 residues long. Trimming removed 6 bases from V and 4 bases from J, with 16 bases in between. The CDR3 here is CASRPAREIYNEQFF. The CDR3 DNA sequence: TGTGCCAGCAGACCGGCGAGGGAGATTTACAATGAGCAGTTCTTC.

The J gene is TRBJ1-5, the V gene TRBV2, with D possibly matching TRBD1 (6 bases). Trimming removed 6 bases from V and 1 base from J, with 13 bases in between. From germline, CDR1 is SNHLY and CDR2 FYNNEI. The CDR3 length is 15 residues. The CDR3 DNA follows: TGTGCCAGCAGGGCCCGGACAGACAGCAATCAGCCCCAGCATTTT. Protein sequence: CASRARTDSNQPQHF.

This clone was counted once. The genes are TRBV3-1 (or the pseudogene TRBV3-2) and TRBJ1-6; 7 nucleotides line up with TRBD1. The V segment lost 4 bases and the J segment 10 bases; nucleotides outside the gene matches: 4. The CDR3 spans 13 residues. Germline-derived CDR1 and CDR2 are LGHDT and YNNKEL (reference sequence). For the CDR3, the DNA is TGTGCCAGCAGCCTCAGGGGGAAATCACCCCTCCACTTT. Protein: CASSLRGKSPLHF.

The rearrangement joins TRBV28 to TRBJ1-2; D not resolved. V gave up 5 bases and J gave up 5 bases, with 15 bases separating them. Germline V gene lookup returns CDR1 MDHEN and CDR2 SYDVKM. The length of the CDR3 is 14 residues. CDR3 residues: CASSLPYIPYGYTF. The CDR3 DNA sequence: TGTGCCAGCAGTCTCCCGTATATTCCGTATGGCTACACCTTC.

This sequence joins TRBV3-1 (or the pseudogene TRBV3-2) and TRBJ1-2, with TRBD1 as a possible D gene (6 bases). The CDR3 totals 16 residues. V was clipped by 3 bases and J by 4 bases, with 18 bases between them. Germline V gene sequence: CDR1 LGHDT, CDR2 YNNKEL (reference sequence). The CDR3 protein is CASSHGPGTRSYGYTF. The CDR3 bases are TGTGCCAGCAGCCACGGCCCCGGGACACGGTCCTATGGCTACACCTTC.

The chain combines TRBV28 with TRBJ1-1; D gene uncertain. The germline V and J ends were trimmed by 3 bases and 8 bases, with 10 bases remaining between them. Germline V gene sequence: CDR1 MDHEN, CDR2 SYDVKM. This CDR3 comprises 12 residues. The CDR3 DNA sequence: TGTGCCAGCAGTTTTGGGCAGCCCGAAGCTTTCTTT. Translated, it gives CASSFGQPEAFF.

A single count supports this clone. The chain recombines TRBV6-5 with TRBJ1-4, with D maybe TRBD1 (6 bases). With 7 bases removed from V and 7 bases from J, the gap between germline ends came to 19 bases. CDR3 length: 15 amino acids. Germline V gene sequence: CDR1 MNHEY, CDR2 SVGAGI. The CDR3 here is CASNSRGGGGEKLFF. The CDR3, as DNA: TGTGCCAGCAATTCAAGGGGGGGCGGTGGTGAAAAACTGTTTTTT.

This clone appeared once. The chain carries TRBV7-2 and TRBJ2-7, with 9 nucleotides matching TRBD1. After removal of 5 bases from V and 6 bases from J, the junction contained 11 bases not matched to a gene. The CDR3 length is 15 residues. Germline lookup yields CDR1 SGHTA and CDR2 FQGNSA. The CDR3 bases are TGTGCCAGCAGCCCACGGACAGGGGTTTTAATCGAGCAGTACTTC. Protein product: CASSPRTGVLIEQYF.

The chain recombines TRBV9 with TRBJ2-3; 8 bases are a match to TRBD2. This CDR3 has 14 amino acids. Germline CDR1 SGDLS, CDR2 YYNGEE. In nucleotides, the CDR3 is TGTGCTGGGGATCAGCGGGAGAAGTTAGGTGCGCAGTATTTT. This codes for CAGDQREKLGAQYF.

V and J are TRBV5-1 and TRBJ2-3, with 15 bases identical to TRBD2. The CDR3 has 18 residues. With 4 bases clipped from V and 3 bases from J, the junction kept 9 bases outside the gene matches. Germline values: CDR1 SGHRS, CDR2 YFSETQ. The CDR3 bases are TGCGCCAGCAGCGTCGGACTAGCGGGAGGGCCGGAAACAGATACGCAGTATTTT. Amino acid sequence: CASSVGLAGGPETDTQYF.

This CDR3 reads CASRDRVGTEAFF. As DNA, the CDR3 is TGTGCCAGTAGAGACAGGGTTGGAACTGAAGCTTTCTTT. The V call is TRBV19, the J call TRBJ1-1, with 7 bases aligning to TRBD1. With V trimmed by 6 bases and J by 5 bases, 6 bases remained unmatched. This CDR3 comprises 13 residues. Germline CDR1 is LNHDA and CDR2 is SQIVND (reference sequence).

The chain couples TRBV5-4 to TRBJ2-7; D gene unclear. The V gene's germline CDR1 is SGHNT and CDR2 YYREEE (reference sequence). V was cut by 5 bases and J by 6 bases, with 21 bases left in between. The CDR3 sequence is 15 residues long. CDR3 protein: CASRNDRLPTGEQYF. CDR3 nucleotides: TGTGCCAGCAGAAACGATAGACTTCCTACCGGCGAGCAGTACTTC.

The V and J genes are TRBV7-8 and TRBJ1-5, with D tentatively TRBD1 (5 bases). The V end was cut by 8 bases, the J end by 4 bases, with 21 bases between. The CDR3 loop spans 16 amino acids. Germline CDR1 is SGHVS and CDR2 is FQNEAQ. The CDR3 here is CASRPRADFRNQPQHF. The CDR3 DNA reads as TGTGCCAGCCGCCCCAGGGCCGATTTTCGTAATCAGCCCCAGCATTTT.

The chain recombines TRBV18 with TRBJ2-7; D may be TRBD1 (8 bases). Germline lookup yields CDR1 KGHSH and CDR2 LQKENI. The CDR3 has 15 residues. The ends were cut back, 2 bases at V and 6 bases at J, with 17 bases in the middle. As DNA, the CDR3 is TGTGCCAGCTCACCAAAAGGACAGGGAGGGGGCGAGCAGTACTTC. Translated, it gives CASSPKGQGGGEQYF.

This clone was seen a few times. The chain is built from TRBV7-2 and TRBJ1-2, with a weak D call TRBD1 (6 bases). This CDR3 spans 14 amino acids. V gave up 6 bases and J gave up 1 base, with 12 bases separating them. Germline V CDR1 and CDR2: SGHTA, FQGNSA. CDR3 loop: CASSRRTDNYGYTF. CDR3 sequence (DNA): TGTGCCAGCAGTCGGAGGACAGATAACTATGGCTACACCTTC.

V gene TRBV9 combines with J gene TRBJ2-5; maybe TRBD2 (5 bases). The germline V gene has CDR1 SGDLS and CDR2 YYNGEE. Deletions cut 4 bases from V and 1 base from J, with 11 bases between. The CDR3 is 14 amino acids. The CDR3 reads CASSLDGIQETQYF. In nucleotides, the CDR3 is TGTGCCAGCAGCCTTGACGGGATCCAAGAGACCCAGTACTTC.

In its sample, this clone was seen a few times. The rearrangement links TRBV5-6 to TRBJ1-2; TRBD1 aligns across 7 bases. The CDR3 sequence is 13 residues long. Germline V gene sequence: CDR1 SGHDT, CDR2 YYEEEE. V was clipped by 4 bases and J by 4 bases; unmatched bases: 4. In DNA, the CDR3 is TGTGCCAGCAGCGAGACAGGGCGCTATGGCTACACCTTC. As protein: CASSETGRYGYTF. The entire variable domain, with the rest obtained from reference TRBV5-6 and TRBJ1-2, is as follows: DAGVTQSPTHLIKTRGQQVTLRCSPKSGHDTVSWYQQALGQGPQFIFQYYEEEERQRGNFPDRFSGHQFPNYSSELNVNALLLGDSALYLCASSETGRYGYTFGSGTRLTVV.

The rearrangement links TRBV11-3 to TRBJ2-7; a possible D gene is TRBD2 (5 bases). The CDR3 consists of 11 residues. Germline-derived CDR1 and CDR2 are SGHNT and YENEEA. The germline V and J ends were trimmed by 9 bases and 5 bases, with 11 bases remaining between them. CDR3 nucleotides: TGTGCCAGATCGGGGTTACACGAGCAGTACTTC. It specifies CARSGLHEQYF.

The chain carries TRBV15 and TRBJ2-7; weak D call: TRBD1 (5 bases). This CDR3 has 14 amino acids. V was shortened by 9 bases and J by 2 bases, with 17 bases between the two germline ends. CDR1 and CDR2 (germline): LNHNV, YYDKDF (reference sequence). CDR3 DNA: TGTGCCACTCGAGAGGCCAGGGATCCCTACGAGCAGTACTTC. This gives the protein CATREARDPYEQYF.

This chain connects TRBV5-1 to TRBJ2-7, with D unclear. The ends were cut back, 2 bases at V and 0 bases at J, with 9 bases in the middle. This CDR3 has 14 residues. The germline V gene encodes CDR1 SGHRS and CDR2 YFSETQ. The DNA of the CDR3 is TGCGCCAGCAGCTTTGGTTCGGGCTCCTACGAGCAGTACTTC. This sequence encodes CASSFGSGSYEQYF.

This clone was recorded only once. The chain employs TRBV28 and TRBJ2-3; 12 bases line up with TRBD2. Germline assignment: CDR1 MDHEN and CDR2 SYDVKM. Losses at the gene ends were 4 bases for V and 4 bases for J; bases not matched to a gene: 9. The CDR3 runs 17 residues. CDR3 nucleotides: TGTGCCAGCAGTTACGGAACCCTAGCGGGAGGGTCAGATACGCAGTATTTT. Protein: CASSYGTLAGGSDTQYF.

The chain joins TRBV2 to TRBJ1-4, with 10 positions matching TRBD1. The CDR3 has 14 residues. Germline CDR1 SNHLY, CDR2 FYNNEI. The V segment lost 6 bases and the J segment 10 bases; nucleotides outside the gene matches: 8. The CDR3 region is CASRSTGGLGKLFF. The CDR3 nucleotides are TGTGCCAGCAGATCGACAGGGGGCCTGGGAAAACTGTTTTTT.

The genes are TRBV7-2 and TRBJ1-1; TRBD1 matches 10 bases. The CDR3 is 11 amino acids. From germline, CDR1 is SGHTA and CDR2 FQGNSA. V dropped 6 bases and J dropped 14; count of bases not matched to a gene: 6. The CDR3 sequence is CASSLGTGVFF. In DNA, the CDR3 is TGTGCCAGCAGTCTAGGGACAGGGGTGTTCTTT.

The chain is built from TRBV18 and TRBJ1-2, with a possible D match to TRBD1 (5 bases). With 1 base removed from V and 3 bases from J, the gap between germline ends came to 9 bases. Germline loops: CDR1 KGHSH, CDR2 LQKENI. The CDR3 covers 14 residues. In DNA form, the CDR3 reads TGTGCCAGCTCACCACAGGGGCCTGACTATGGCTACACCTTC. This encodes CASSPQGPDYGYTF.